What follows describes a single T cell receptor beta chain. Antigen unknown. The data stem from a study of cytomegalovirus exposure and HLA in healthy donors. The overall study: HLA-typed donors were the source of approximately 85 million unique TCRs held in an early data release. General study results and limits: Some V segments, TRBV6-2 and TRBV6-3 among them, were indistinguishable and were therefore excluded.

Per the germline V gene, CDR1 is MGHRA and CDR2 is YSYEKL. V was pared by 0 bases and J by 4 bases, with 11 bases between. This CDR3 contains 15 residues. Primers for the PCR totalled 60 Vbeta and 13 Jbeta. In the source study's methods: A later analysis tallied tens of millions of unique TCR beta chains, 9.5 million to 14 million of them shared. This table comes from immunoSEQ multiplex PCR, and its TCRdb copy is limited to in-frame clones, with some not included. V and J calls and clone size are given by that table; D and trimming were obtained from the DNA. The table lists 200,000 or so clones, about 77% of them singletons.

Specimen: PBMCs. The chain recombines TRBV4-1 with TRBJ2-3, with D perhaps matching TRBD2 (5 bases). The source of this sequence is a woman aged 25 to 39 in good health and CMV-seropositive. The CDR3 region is CASSQDSAGADTQYF. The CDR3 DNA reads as TGCGCCAGCAGCCAAGATAGCGCAGGAGCAGATACGCAGTATTTT.